What follows is one T cell receptor beta chain and its context. What it binds is not known. The sample comes from a study of a mutant IDH1 vaccine in newly diagnosed glioma. Study context: Patients received vaccination from 4-6 weeks after radiotherapy alone, or with temozolomide cycles. Former treatment meant radiotherapy, temozolomide, or both; the majority had gotten both.

The CDR3 spans 15 residues. V lost 7 bases and J 0 bases, leaving 10 bases between the germline ends. Germline V gene lookup returns CDR1 SNHLY and CDR2 FYNNEI. TCRdb's copy holds only in-frame clones and misses some; the assay was immunoSEQ multiplex PCR. The table has under 60,000 clones, 60% to 85% seen once. Time point indicated: week 47, end of study. Topical imiquimod accompanied each vaccine dose, which consisted of 300 ug of mutant IDH1 20-mer peptide. New WHO grade 3 or 4 astrocytomas that were IDH1-mutant and ATRX-lost had been found in donors. This TCR was sampled from a woman aged 40 to 55 with glioma. Some clones in this sample may be carry-over from other donors' samples. The specimen was PBMCs, collected from a glioma patient whose treatment included an IDH1 peptide vaccine. This chain uses TRBV2 with TRBJ1-6, with D possibly matching TRBD1 (5 bases). As DNA, the CDR3 is TGTGCCAGCAAGGGGAAGAGCTCCTATAATTCACCCCTCCACTTT. This codes for CASKGKSSYNSPLHF. Together with reference TRBV2 and TRBJ1-6, the CDR3 gives the full variable domain: EPEVTQTPSHQVTQMGQEVILRCVPISNHLYFYWYRQILGQKVEFLVSFYNNEISEKSEIFDDQFSVERPDGSNFTLKIRSTKLEDSAMYFCASKGKSSYNSPLHFGNGTRLTVT.